The clone carrying this TCR beta chain was seen many times. No treatment had been given to any patient before thyroid surgery. Germline V gene lookup returns CDR1 MNHNS and CDR2 SASEGT. The CDR3 is 15 amino acids. V was pared by 5 bases and J by 4 bases, with 14 bases between. This sample is part of a study of metastatic and nonmetastatic thyroid tumors. With MiXCR, TCRdb called clones anew from the PCR reads. The top ten clones hold about a fifth of a sample with 12,000 or so clones, approximately 30% of them seen once. The sequence derives from a male donor with papillary thyroid cancer or a benign thyroid nodule (not recorded which). Some clones in this sample may be carry-over from other donors' samples. The sequenced sample was adjacent normal tissue. The rearrangement joins TRBV6-1 to TRBJ1-4, with TRBD1 as a possible D gene (6 bases). CDR3 bases: TGTGCCAGCAGTCCCGGACAGTCCCATAATGAAAAACTGTTTTTT. Translated: CASSPGQSHNEKLFF.